The 26 T cell receptor beta chains presented below share a single source sample, sequenced in a study of response to subunit inactivated influenza vaccine. In TCRdb, the RT-PCR reads were re-called with MiXCR into one record per CDR3 protein. This table holds some 520,000 distinct CDR3 sequences, 15% to 20% found once. Sequences were derived from CD4+ T cells sorted from PBMCs, sampled less than 25 months after vaccination. These TCRs come from a man in his fifties or sixties who received an inactivated influenza vaccine.

In DNA, the CDR3 is TGTGCCAGCAGCTCCCGACAGCCCGATGAGCAGTTCTTC. Residues: CASSSRQPDEQFF. V gene TRBV5-4 combines with J gene TRBJ2-1, with TRBD1 as a possible D gene (5 bases). This CDR3 region has 13 residues. V was pared by 3 bases and J by 8 bases, with 12 bases between. The germline gives CDR1 SGHNT, CDR2 YYREEE (reference sequence).

This clonotype was counted only a few times. J is TRBJ2-2 and V is TRBV4-3; the match to TRBD1 covers 9 bases. The V and J ends lost 4 bases and 5 bases, in that order; junction bases with no gene match: 14. This CDR3 has 18 amino acids. Germline CDR1 is LGHNA and CDR2 is YSLEER. In nucleotides, the CDR3 is TGCGCCAGCAGCCGAACGATCCCGGGACAGGGAGGTACCGGGGAGCTGTTTTTT. Amino acids: CASSRTIPGQGGTGELFF.

This clonotype was detected only a few times. This sequence joins TRBV4-3 and TRBJ1-5; no firm D call. The CDR3 covers 17 residues. Trimming took off 7 bases at V and 2 bases at J, with 21 bases between the two ends. Per the germline V gene, CDR1 is LGHNA and CDR2 is YSLEER. The CDR3 nucleotides read TGCGCCAGCAACCTGGGCGGGGTTTTTCCGGGCAATCAGCCCCAGCATTTT. Translation: CASNLGGVFPGNQPQHF.

In this sample, this clonotype turned up a few times. J is TRBJ2-7 and V is TRBV12-3 or TRBV12-4; possibly TRBD1 for D (5 bases). This CDR3 is 14 amino acids long. The V end was cut by 0 bases, the J end by 1 base, with 7 bases between. The CDR3 DNA follows: TGTGCCAGCAGTTTAGCGCAGGGTTCCTACGAGCAGTACTTC. As protein: CASSLAQGSYEQYF.

This clonotype turned up a few times. CDR3 amino acids: CSARASTGDTEAFF. CDR3 nucleotide sequence: TGCAGTGCTAGAGCATCGACAGGGGACACTGAAGCTTTCTTT. This chain links TRBV20-1 with TRBJ1-1; 8 bases are a match to TRBD1. CDR1 is DFQATT, CDR2 SNEGSKA, per germline (reference sequence). V shed 1 base and J 3 bases; nucleotides not matched to a gene: 4. The CDR3 has 14 amino acids.

The chain uses TRBV11-2 and TRBJ2-5, with 11 bases that match TRBD2. The trim removed 8 bases at V and 2 bases at J, leaving 7 bases unmatched. CDR3 size: 15 residues. CDR1 and CDR2 from the germline V gene are SGHAT and FQNNGV. CDR3 in DNA: TGTGCCAGCTCGCCGACTAGCGGGGCGCAAGAGACCCAGTACTTC. This sequence encodes CASSPTSGAQETQYF.

V usage is TRBV7-9 and J usage is TRBJ2-1; 8 bases map to TRBD2. After removal of 1 base from V and 4 bases from J, the junction contained 3 bases not matched to a gene. The V gene's germline CDR1 is SEHNR and CDR2 FQNEAQ (reference sequence). This CDR3 has 15 residues. CDR3: CASSLGQRGYNEQFF. In DNA, the CDR3 is TGTGCCAGCAGCTTAGGGCAGCGGGGGTACAATGAGCAGTTCTTC.

The chain combines TRBV4-2 with TRBJ2-5; no definite D call. Trimming shortened V by 0 bases and J by 0 bases, and 14 bases separated the two germline ends. The germline V gene has CDR1 LGHNA and CDR2 YNFKEQ. This CDR3 has 17 amino acids. CDR3 sequence reads: CASSQDLWVGHQETQYF. The DNA for the CDR3 is TGTGCCAGCAGCCAAGATCTCTGGGTGGGCCACCAAGAGACCCAGTACTTC.

The table lists this clonotype with many counts. The chain links TRBV12-3 or TRBV12-4 to TRBJ2-7, with D perhaps matching TRBD1 (6 bases). The ends were cut back, 4 bases at V and 3 bases at J, with 16 bases in the middle. This CDR3 has 15 amino acids. The CDR3 loop reads CASSSSGTNFYEQYF. As DNA, the CDR3 is TGTGCCAGCAGTTCCTCCGGGACAAATTTCTACGAGCAGTACTTC.

J is TRBJ2-2 and V is TRBV28; possible D gene TRBD2, 5 bases. Trimming removed 6 bases from V and 6 bases from J, with 11 bases in between. The CDR3 consists of 13 residues. Germline CDR1 reads MDHEN; CDR2 reads SYDVKM. CDR3 sequence reads: CASRGGGSGELFF. The CDR3 DNA follows: TGTGCCAGCAGGGGCGGAGGTTCCGGGGAGCTGTTTTTT.

This clonotype appeared a few times. The V call is TRBV15, the J call TRBJ2-7; D perhaps matches TRBD2 (5 bases). CDR3 length: 16 residues. Trimming stripped 0 bases from V and 6 bases from J, with 18 bases between. The germline V gene has CDR1 LNHNV and CDR2 YYDKDF (reference sequence). The chain's CDR3 is CATSRDLAGFFSEQYF. The CDR3 DNA follows: TGTGCCACCAGCAGAGATCTTGCGGGCTTTTTTTCCGAGCAGTACTTC.

This clonotype was found a few times. The V call is TRBV29-1, the J call TRBJ1-1; D may be TRBD1 (5 bases). The CDR3 totals 13 residues. CDR1 and CDR2 from the germline V gene are SQVTM and ANQGSEA. The ends were cut back, 4 bases at V and 5 bases at J, with 14 bases in the middle. CDR3 sequence: CSVVRGRGTEAFF. The CDR3 DNA sequence: TGCAGCGTTGTGAGGGGCCGAGGAACTGAAGCTTTCTTT.

The rearrangement links TRBV11-3 to TRBJ2-4; 7 nucleotides line up with TRBD1. Unmatched junction bases numbered 7, after V lost 5 bases and J lost 9 bases. Germline assignment: CDR1 SGHNT and CDR2 YENEEA. The CDR3 runs to 13 residues. CDR3 nucleotides: TGTGCCAGCAGCCTACAGGGGAGTAGCATTCAGTACTTC. This sequence encodes CASSLQGSSIQYF.

The J gene is TRBJ1-2, the V gene TRBV4-3; a weak D match, TRBD1 (5 bases). V was pared by 0 bases and J by 7 bases, with 9 bases between. The V gene's germline CDR1 is LGHNA and CDR2 YSLEER. CDR3 length: 13 amino acids. In nucleotides, the CDR3 is TGCGCCAGCAGCCAAGATCCAGGGCTTGGCTACACCTTC. It encodes CASSQDPGLGYTF.

This clonotype was picked up many times. CDR3 bases: TGTGCCATCAGTGGGTGGGGACAGGGCCGAGGTTACAATGAGCAGTTCTTC. Its translation: CAISGWGQGRGYNEQFF. This chain connects TRBV10-3 to TRBJ2-1; 9 bases fit TRBD1. Trimming cost V 4 bases and J 4 bases; bases outside gene matches: 11. From germline, CDR1 is ENHRY and CDR2 SYGVKD. This CDR3 has 17 amino acids.

The sample holds a few counts of this clonotype. The rearrangement links TRBV6-1 to TRBJ2-3; 9 bases line up with TRBD1. J gave up 2 bases and V 6 bases, and 15 bases lay outside the gene matches. The germline gives CDR1 MNHNS, CDR2 SASEGT. There are 18 residues in the CDR3. CDR3 sequence reads: CASSPRGRTGANTDTQYF. In nucleotides, the CDR3 is TGTGCCAGCAGCCCCAGGGGAAGGACAGGGGCTAACACAGATACGCAGTATTTT.

This chain connects TRBV12-3 or TRBV12-4 to TRBJ1-4, with 8 bases fitting TRBD1. This CDR3 region has 20 residues. Trimming at V came to 1 base and at J to 12 bases, leaving 25 bases not matched to a gene. The DNA for the CDR3 is TGTGCCAGCAGTTTAGATCGGGGGTTAGTGGGGACAGGCCAAGGGGAAGAACTGTTTTTT. This sequence encodes CASSLDRGLVGTGQGEELFF.

The J gene is TRBJ2-2, the V gene TRBV9, with 8 bases aligning to TRBD2. The J segment lost 7 bases and the V segment lost 4 bases, leaving 12 bases of the junction unmatched. The CDR3 consists of 16 residues. The germline CDR1 and CDR2 sequences are SGDLS and YYNGEE. The CDR3 DNA reads as TGTGCCAGCAGCCCCGGGGTAGCGGGACCAGGCGGGGAGCTGTTTTTT. Its translation: CASSPGVAGPGGELFF.

This clonotype was detected many times. The J gene is TRBJ2-7, the V gene TRBV4-2; no definite D call. The CDR3 is 15 amino acids. Germline V gene lookup returns CDR1 LGHNA and CDR2 YNFKEQ. V gave up 2 bases and J gave up 3 bases, with 14 bases separating them. CDR3 protein: CASSQSQGQNYEQYF. CDR3 DNA sequence: TGTGCCAGCAGCCAAAGCCAAGGTCAGAACTACGAGCAGTACTTC.

This clonotype occurred a few times. The chain carries TRBV18 and TRBJ2-5; tentative D call: TRBD2 (6 bases). The germline V gene has CDR1 KGHSH and CDR2 LQKENI. This CDR3 has 15 residues. The V end was cut by 6 bases, the J end by 3 bases, with 17 bases between. The CDR3 region is CASSLRAGTKETQYF. The DNA of the CDR3 is TGTGCCAGCTCGCTCCGGGCGGGGACGAAAGAGACCCAGTACTTC.

There are a few counts of this clonotype. The CDR3 spells CASSDGGYSPLHF. The CDR3 DNA reads TGTGCCAGCAGTGATGGGGGGTATTCACCCCTCCACTTT. The chain joins TRBV6-1 to TRBJ1-6, with D maybe TRBD1 (5 bases). This CDR3 is 13 amino acids long. Germline lookup yields CDR1 MNHNS and CDR2 SASEGT. V was shortened by 3 bases and J by 8 bases, with 8 bases between the two germline ends.

The V call is TRBV15, the J call TRBJ2-5; a weak D match, TRBD1 (7 bases). CDR1 and CDR2 (germline): LNHNV, YYDKDF (reference sequence). The V end was cut by 1 base, the J end by 0 bases, with 12 bases between. The CDR3 is 16 amino acids. CDR3: CATSRATGRYQETQYF. The DNA for the CDR3 is TGTGCCACCAGCAGAGCGACAGGGAGGTACCAAGAGACCCAGTACTTC. Full variable domain (missing parts from reference TRBV15 and TRBJ2-5): DAMVIQNPRYQVTQFGKPVTLSCSQTLNHNVMYWYQQKSSQAPKLLFHYYDKDFNNEADTPDNFQSRRPNTSFCFLDIRSPGLGDTAMYLCATSRATGRYQETQYFGPGTRLLVL.

For the CDR3, the DNA is TGCAGTGCTTCTAGCGGGGGTGGAGGAGAGACCCAGTACTTC. Translating it yields CSASSGGGGETQYF. The V gene is TRBV20-1, the J gene TRBJ2-5; TRBD2 agrees at 10 bases. Trimming removed 5 bases from V and 4 bases from J; junction bases left unmatched: 7. Germline V gene sequence: CDR1 DFQATT, CDR2 SNEGSKA (reference sequence). This CDR3 is 14 amino acids long.

The chain employs TRBV20-1 and TRBJ2-2; tentative D call: TRBD1 (5 bases). CDR3 size: 15 residues. V lost 6 bases and J 5 bases, leaving 19 bases between the germline ends. Germline CDR1 and CDR2: DFQATT and SNEGSKA (reference sequence). CDR3 protein: CSARQWAIRTGELFF. Here the CDR3 DNA reads TGCAGTGCCAGACAGTGGGCAATTAGGACCGGGGAGCTGTTTTTT.

The table lists this clonotype with a few counts. The chain has TRBV3-1 and TRBJ2-2; 15 nucleotides agree with TRBD2. V shed 8 bases, J shed 5 bases, and the junction held 6 bases outside the gene matches. CDR3 length: 16 residues. The germline gives CDR1 LGHDT, CDR2 YNNKEL (reference sequence). The CDR3 here is CASRVGLAGGTGELFF. The CDR3, as DNA: TGTGCCAGCCGCGTGGGACTAGCGGGAGGTACCGGGGAGCTGTTTTTT. The complete variable domain, with remaining parts taken from reference TRBV3-1 and TRBJ2-2, reads DTAVSQTPKYLVTQMGNDKSIKCEQNLGHDTMYWYKQDSKKFLKIMFSYNNKELIINETVPNRFSPKSPDKAHLNLHINSLELGDSAVYFCASRVGLAGGTGELFFGEGSRLTVL.

At least ten counts were recorded for this clonotype. The chain links TRBV9 to TRBJ2-7, with 10 bases that match TRBD2. The CDR3 sequence is 16 residues long. The V and J ends lost 4 bases and 4 bases, in that order; junction bases with no gene match: 11. Germline V gives CDR1 SGDLS, CDR2 YYNGEE. CDR3 sequence: CASSTRLAGEPYEQYF. CDR3 DNA sequence: TGTGCCAGCAGCACACGACTAGCGGGTGAACCTTACGAGCAGTACTTC.